The TCR beta chain described here comes from a study of T cells in tuberculosis. Measured with immunoSEQ multiplex PCR; TCRdb has only the in-frame clones, and not every one. The data contain some 34,000 clones, 97% of them singletons. Germline V gives CDR1 SNHLY, CDR2 FYNNEI. Trimming left V 4 bases short and J 0 bases short, with 19 bases between. The CDR3 has 19 residues. Study-level results: Active tuberculosis patients had shorter CDR3-alpha; the beta difference was nonsignificant.

On this clone: Its matching antigen is unknown.

The specimen was PBMCs. The source of this sequence is a donor aged 10 to 29 with latent tuberculosis or without tuberculosis infection. This chain uses TRBV2 with TRBJ2-6; D perhaps matches TRBD2 (6 bases). CDR3 nucleotide sequence: TGTGCCAGCAGTGGGGCGGGGACCAAGCGTATCTCTGGGGCCAACGTCCTGACTTTC. This encodes CASSGAGTKRISGANVLTF.